The 30 T cell receptor beta chains presented below share a single source sample, sequenced in a study. TCRdb re-called the 5' RACE reads through MiXCR, storing one row per CDR3 protein. In the table there are about 50,000 distinct CDR3 sequences, around 26% of which are singletons. Specimen: naive CD4+ T cells sorted from blood. Subset reported: naive CD4+ T cells, CD4+CD45RA+CD25-. The receptors here all came from a female donor with breast cancer.

This clonotype was found a few times. An end of the junction differs from the germline gene, which may be a read error. This sequence joins TRBV12-3 or TRBV12-4 and TRBJ2-5; D is unclear. The CDR3 runs to 12 residues. DNA of the CDR3: TGTGCAAGCAGTTTTGCAATAGAGACCCAGTACTTC. It yields the protein CASSFAIETQYF.

V and J are TRBV7-9 and TRBJ2-5; a weak D match, TRBD1 (6 bases). Trimming left V 3 bases short and J 5 bases short, with 16 bases between. CDR3 length equals 15 residues. Germline loops: CDR1 SEHNR, CDR2 FQNEAQ (reference sequence). CDR3 in DNA: TGTGCCAGCAGCTTGGGGACACTTATCGTGGAGACCCAGTACTTC. As protein: CASSLGTLIVETQYF.

This clonotype was detected a few times. The chain recombines TRBV4-1 with TRBJ2-2; 9 positions match TRBD1. CDR3 size: 16 residues. The germline V gene has CDR1 MGHRA and CDR2 YSYEKL. Trimming removed 2 bases from V and 5 bases from J; junction bases left unmatched: 6. The CDR3 sequence: CASSQKQGAGTGELFF. The CDR3 DNA sequence: TGCGCCAGCAGCCAAAAACAGGGGGCGGGAACCGGGGAGCTGTTTTTT.

This clonotype has a handful of counts. This chain links TRBV7-9 with TRBJ2-1; 7 bases are shared with TRBD2. Per the germline V gene, CDR1 is SEHNR and CDR2 is FQNEAQ (reference sequence). The V segment lost 11 bases and the J segment 0 bases; nucleotides outside the gene matches: 10. This CDR3 has 15 residues. CDR3 bases: TGTGCCGGCACGTCCCGCGGGAGCTCCTACAATGAGCAGTTCTTC. Its translation is CAGTSRGSSYNEQFF.

This clonotype turned up a few times. V usage is TRBV2 and J usage is TRBJ2-2; 9 nucleotides align to TRBD1. The germline gives CDR1 SNHLY, CDR2 FYNNEI. V was clipped by 8 bases and J by 7 bases; unmatched bases: 2. The CDR3 has 12 residues. The CDR3 DNA sequence: TGTGCCAGCGGGACAGGGCGCGGGGAGCTGTTTTTT. It codes for CASGTGRGELFF.

This clonotype was picked up a small number of times. The rearrangement uses TRBV6-1 and TRBJ2-7; TRBD1 matches at 7 bases. The CDR3 sequence is 14 residues long. From germline, CDR1 is MNHNS and CDR2 SASEGT. With V trimmed by 5 bases and J by 1 base, 5 bases remained unmatched. The CDR3 DNA reads as TGTGCCAGCAGTCCCGACAGGGTATCCTACGAGCAGTACTTC. This sequence encodes CASSPDRVSYEQYF.

The table lists this clonotype with a few counts. This chain uses TRBV27 with TRBJ2-7, with D hard to call. CDR1 and CDR2 from the germline V gene are MNHEY and SMNVEV (reference sequence). This CDR3 is 13 amino acids long. V lost 3 bases to trimming and J lost 2 bases, with 8 bases between them. DNA for the CDR3: TGTGCCAGCAGTTTTAGTTGGGCCTACGAGCAGTACTTC. Residues: CASSFSWAYEQYF.

This clonotype was counted at least ten times. The chain carries TRBV12-3 or TRBV12-4 and TRBJ2-3, with a weak D call TRBD2 (6 bases). The CDR3 sequence is 16 residues long. Deletions cut 5 bases from V and 2 bases from J, with 17 bases between. The CDR3 sequence is CASSPQTSSSTDTQYF. CDR3 DNA: TGTGCCAGCAGTCCTCAGACTAGTAGTTCCACAGATACGCAGTATTTT.

The chain has TRBV4-3 and TRBJ2-3; D ambiguous. This CDR3 has 15 residues. Germline V lookup: CDR1 LGHNA, CDR2 YSLEER. V lost 1 base, J lost 6 bases, and 14 bases lay in between. The CDR3 spells CASSQGGPGTDTQYF. CDR3 in DNA: TGCGCCAGCAGCCAAGGGGGTCCTGGAACCGATACGCAGTATTTT.

This clonotype was observed a handful of times. V and J are TRBV10-3 and TRBJ2-5; D might be TRBD1 (5 bases). The germline V gene encodes CDR1 ENHRY and CDR2 SYGVKD. Trimming removed 3 bases from V and 4 bases from J, with 6 bases in between. CDR3 length equals 12 residues. CDR3 sequence: CAISERGETQYF. In DNA form, the CDR3 reads TGTGCCATCAGTGAAAGGGGAGAGACCCAGTACTTC.

This clonotype is classed as medium-sized. The chain recombines TRBV4-2 with TRBJ2-1; 7 nucleotides line up with TRBD2. The CDR3 loop spans 15 amino acids. CDR1 and CDR2 from the germline V gene are LGHNA and YNFKEQ. V gave up 1 base and J gave up 9 bases; unmatched junction bases: 9. In nucleotides, the CDR3 is TGTGCCAGCAGCCAAGGGGAGGGTACGGCCACTGAGCAGTTCTTC. It specifies CASSQGEGTATEQFF.

This rearrangement joins TRBV4-2 to TRBJ2-2; 7 bases map to TRBD2. The CDR3 loop spans 15 amino acids. After removal of 2 bases from V and 2 bases from J, the junction contained 2 bases not matched to a gene. From germline, CDR1 is LGHNA and CDR2 YNFKEQ. The CDR3 region has the DNA TGTGCCAGCAGCCAAACTAGCGTAAACACCGGGGAGCTGTTTTTT. Translating gives CASSQTSVNTGELFF.

This clonotype has a single count. V is TRBV9 and J is TRBJ1-3; 8 bases align to TRBD1. The germline gives CDR1 SGDLS, CDR2 YYNGEE. The junction had 7 bases not matched to a gene; V was cut back by 3 bases and J by 2 bases. This CDR3 contains 16 residues. CDR3 sequence reads: CASSARSTGAGNTIYF. CDR3 DNA sequence: TGTGCCAGCAGCGCCCGATCGACAGGGGCTGGAAACACCATATATTTT.

This clonotype was counted ten times or more. The chain is built from TRBV5-1 and TRBJ2-5, with TRBD2 matching 10 bases. CDR3 size: 15 residues. The germline V gene encodes CDR1 SGHRS and CDR2 YFSETQ. V lost 4 bases and J lost 5; bases outside the gene matches: 8. In DNA, the CDR3 is TGCGCCAGCAGCCGAAGCGGGGGGGCGGAGGAGACCCAGTACTTC. It specifies CASSRSGGAEETQYF.

A note on this clonotype: One end of the junction is discordant with germline, which a read error may explain. The rearrangement links TRBV9 to TRBJ2-1; possibly TRBD2 for D (6 bases). The CDR3 runs to 15 residues. CDR1 SGDLS and CDR2 YYNGEE come from the germline V gene. Written as DNA, the CDR3 is TGTGTCAGCAGCGTAGCTAGCGAAATGACCGCCGAGCAGTTCTTC. Encoded protein: CVSSVASEMTAEQFF.

At least ten counts were recorded for this clonotype. The CDR3 DNA is TGTGCCAGCTCAGGACAGGGCTATGGCTACACCTTC. Translated, it gives CASSGQGYGYTF. This sequence joins TRBV28 and TRBJ1-2; 8 nucleotides agree with TRBD1. V dropped 8 bases and J dropped 4; count of bases not matched to a gene: 3. This CDR3 contains 12 residues. Germline-derived CDR1 and CDR2 are MDHEN and SYDVKM.

This sequence joins TRBV29-1 and TRBJ2-1; 7 positions match TRBD2. Losses at the gene ends were 4 bases for V and 7 bases for J; bases not matched to a gene: 10. Germline-derived CDR1 and CDR2 are SQVTM and ANQGSEA. The length of the CDR3 is 14 residues. CDR3 bases: TGCAGCGTTGCTGGCGGGAGCGTAGCAAATGAGCAGTTCTTC. Amino acid sequence: CSVAGGSVANEQFF.

CDR3 nucleotides: TGTGCCAGCAGCCCAGGACAGGGGGCGCCGGGTGGCTACACCTTC. It translates to CASSPGQGAPGGYTF. This sequence joins TRBV7-9 and TRBJ1-2; 11 bases agree with TRBD1. The V gene's germline CDR1 is SEHNR and CDR2 FQNEAQ (reference sequence). After removal of 5 bases from V and 7 bases from J, the junction contained 9 bases not matched to a gene. The CDR3 is 15 residues long.

As to this clonotype: The conserved phenylalanine or tryptophan is not found at the CDR3 terminus, so this likely reflects a read error. The chain uses TRBV7-2 and TRBJ1-2; no reliable D call. Germline-derived CDR1 and CDR2 are SGHTA and FQGNSA. The CDR3 has 16 amino acids. V was trimmed by 3 bases and J by 0 bases, leaving 14 bases between them. The CDR3 nucleotides are TGTGCCAGCAGCTTGCATATCGGTGGGTCTAACTATGGCTACACCTCC. Its translation is CASSLHIGGSNYGYTS.

Comments on this clonotype: At one of its ends the junction is not consistent with the germline gene, which may arise from a read error. The J gene is TRBJ1-1, the V gene TRBV3-1; no reliable D call. The CDR3 is 13 amino acids. The germline V gene has CDR1 LGHDT and CDR2 YNNKEL (reference sequence). The CDR3 spells CASSREPNTGAFF. In nucleotides, the CDR3 is TGTGCCAGTAGCCGGGAACCGAACACTGGAGCTTTCTTT. Based on the CDR3 plus reference TRBV3-1 and TRBJ1-1, the full variable domain is DTAVSQTPKYLVTQMGNDKSIKCEQNLGHDTMYWYKQDSKKFLKIMFSYNNKELIINETVPNRFSPKSPDKAHLNLHINSLELGDSAVYFCASSREPNTGAFFGQGTRLTVV.

This clonotype turned up a few times. The chain recombines TRBV12-3 or TRBV12-4 with TRBJ2-1; 9 nucleotides match TRBD1. CDR3 size: 17 residues. Trimming at V came to 1 base and at J to 10 bases, leaving 14 bases not matched to a gene. CDR3 region: CASSLDLSGQGRPEQFF. The CDR3 region has the DNA TGTGCCAGCAGTTTAGATTTATCGGGACAGGGACGCCCAGAGCAGTTCTTC.

The chain employs TRBV5-1 and TRBJ2-1; D assignment may be TRBD1 or TRBD2 (5 bases each). CDR1 SGHRS and CDR2 YFSETQ come from the germline V gene. V was cut by 4 bases and J by 2 bases, with 13 bases left in between. This CDR3 has 15 amino acids. The CDR3: CASSVGTPTYNEQFF. For the CDR3, the DNA is TGCGCCAGCAGCGTCGGGACGCCCACCTACAATGAGCAGTTCTTC.

This clonotype has more than one count but fewer than ten. The gene calls are TRBV7-2 and TRBJ2-5; TRBD2 matches 9 bases. V gave up 1 base and J gave up 4 bases; unmatched junction bases: 13. The germline gives CDR1 SGHTA, CDR2 FQGNSA. The CDR3 sequence is 18 residues long. The CDR3 region has the DNA TGTGCCAGCAGCTTAGTTGCTAGCGGGATGGCGACGGGAGAGACCCAGTACTTC. Translation: CASSLVASGMATGETQYF.

This clonotype was picked up a small number of times. In DNA, the CDR3 is TGCAGTGCCCAACAGGGAGGCACCGGGGAGCTGTTTTTT. Translated: CSAQQGGTGELFF. The V and J genes are TRBV20-1 and TRBJ2-2, with D perhaps matching TRBD1 or TRBD2 (6 bases each). Trimming took 6 bases from V and 4 from J, leaving 12 bases between them. CDR1 and CDR2 (germline): DFQATT, SNEGSKA (reference sequence). The CDR3 runs to 13 residues.

The sample holds many counts of this clonotype. The rearrangement joins TRBV7-2 to TRBJ1-2; D is unresolved. Trimming shortened V by 3 bases and J by 10 bases, and 15 bases separated the two germline ends. The length of the CDR3 is 13 residues. The V gene's germline CDR1 is SGHTA and CDR2 FQGNSA. The CDR3 is CASSFGPSLDYTF. DNA for the CDR3: TGTGCCAGCAGCTTTGGGCCGAGCTTGGACTACACCTTC.

This rearrangement joins TRBV4-2 to TRBJ1-5; D call uncertain. The length of the CDR3 is 16 residues. Trimming stripped 1 base from V and 7 bases from J, with 17 bases between. Germline CDR1 LGHNA, CDR2 YNFKEQ. CDR3 sequence reads: CASSQVGNVKVQPQHF. The CDR3 DNA reads TGTGCCAGCAGCCAAGTGGGGAACGTCAAAGTCCAGCCCCAGCATTTT.

This clonotype turned up a few times. This rearrangement joins TRBV5-1 to TRBJ2-2; 7 nucleotides match TRBD2. CDR1 is SGHRS, CDR2 YFSETQ, per germline. V lost 0 bases and J lost 7; bases outside the gene matches: 6. This CDR3 has 15 residues. The CDR3 sequence: CASSLDPGLGGELFF. The CDR3 DNA reads TGCGCCAGCAGCTTGGACCCAGGACTAGGCGGGGAGCTGTTTTTT.

Points on this clonotype: The junction and the germline gene differ at one end; a read error may be behind it. The rearrangement joins TRBV7-2 to TRBJ2-7; 8 positions match TRBD2. Per germline, CDR1 SGHTA and CDR2 FQGNSA. This CDR3 spans 16 amino acids. In nucleotides, the CDR3 is TGCGCCAGCAGCTTAGCCTCCCCGGGACTAGCCTACGAGCAGTACTTC. It translates to CASSLASPGLAYEQYF.

This clonotype was counted a single time. V is TRBV2 and J is TRBJ1-2; TRBD1 is a possible D gene (5 bases). The V gene lost 3 bases and the J gene lost 4 bases, with 9 bases spanning the gap. Germline V gene lookup returns CDR1 SNHLY and CDR2 FYNNEI. The CDR3 is made up of 13 amino acids. CDR3 nucleotide sequence: TGTGCCAGCAGTGACGGGGCTACCTATGGCTACACCTTC. It is translated as CASSDGATYGYTF.

This clonotype has only a few counts. CDR3 sequence: CASSFYQDLHF. CDR3 in DNA: TGTGCCAGCAGTTTTTATCAGGACCTCCACTTT. The chain recombines TRBV12-3 or TRBV12-4 with TRBJ1-6; D is unresolved. V was clipped by 3 bases and J by 15 bases, with 9 bases between them. The CDR3 is 11 amino acids.